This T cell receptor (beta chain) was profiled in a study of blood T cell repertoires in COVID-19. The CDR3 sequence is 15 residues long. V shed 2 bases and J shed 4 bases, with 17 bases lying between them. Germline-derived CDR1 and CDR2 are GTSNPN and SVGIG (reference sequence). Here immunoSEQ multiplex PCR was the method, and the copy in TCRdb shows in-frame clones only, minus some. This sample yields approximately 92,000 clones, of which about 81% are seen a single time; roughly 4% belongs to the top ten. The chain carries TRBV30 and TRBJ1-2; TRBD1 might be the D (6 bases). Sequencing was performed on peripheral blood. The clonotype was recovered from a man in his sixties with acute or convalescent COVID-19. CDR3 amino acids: CAWSITGQGGYGYTF. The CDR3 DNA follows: TGTGCCTGGAGTATCACCGGACAAGGGGGCTATGGCTACACCTTC.